This T cell receptor (beta chain) was identified during a study of shared clonotypes between healthy human individuals. The study's findings and limits: Limitation of the genetic and exposure-history diversity represented came from the few donors. Only blood was sampled, and tissue TCR repertoires likely differ from blood ones. A reduction in generation probabilities was seen for non-shared clonotypes relative to those shared by all four donors. The rarefaction results pointed to incomplete sorted-subset sequencing despite large depth.

The sample holds a few counts of this clone. Its antigen remains unidentified. Other DNA variants within this sample encode the same CDR3. The CDR3 contains 13 residues. With 0 bases removed from V and 10 bases from J, the gap between germline ends came to 10 bases. The V gene's germline CDR1 is SEHNR and CDR2 FQNEAQ (reference sequence). The table came from immunoSEQ multiplex PCR; TCRdb's copy has only in-frame clones and leaves some out. The sample has hundreds of thousands of clones; under 80% are singletons. This TCR came from a woman aged 25 to 39 in good health. Sequencing used memory CD4+ T cells sorted from blood. Subset of the sample: CD45RA-negative fraction. The genes are TRBV7-9 and TRBJ2-1; D remains unclear. The DNA of the CDR3 is TGTGCCAGCAGCTTAGCATCGCGAGGCGAGCAGTTCTTC. Encoded protein: CASSLASRGEQFF.